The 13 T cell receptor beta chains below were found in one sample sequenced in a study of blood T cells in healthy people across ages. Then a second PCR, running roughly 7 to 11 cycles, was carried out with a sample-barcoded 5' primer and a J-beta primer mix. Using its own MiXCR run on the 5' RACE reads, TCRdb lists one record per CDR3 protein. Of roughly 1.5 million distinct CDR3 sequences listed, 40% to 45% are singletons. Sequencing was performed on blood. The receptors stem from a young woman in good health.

The CDR3 region has the DNA TGTGCCAGCAGTTACTCGCTGACCCCGTTGGGGGAGACCCAGTACTTC. It specifies CASSYSLTPLGETQYF. The chain carries TRBV6-5 and TRBJ2-5; D ambiguous. The V gene's germline CDR1 is MNHEY and CDR2 SVGAGI. CDR3 length: 16 amino acids. The V end lost 0 bases, the J end lost 5 bases, and 16 bases lay between the germline ends.

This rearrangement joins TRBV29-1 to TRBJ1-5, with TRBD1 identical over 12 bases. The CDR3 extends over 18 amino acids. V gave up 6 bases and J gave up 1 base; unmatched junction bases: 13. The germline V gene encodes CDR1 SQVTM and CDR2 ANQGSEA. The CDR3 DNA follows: TGCAGCGTACCGACTGGGACAGGGGGCGTGGGAAGCAATCAGCCCCAGCATTTT. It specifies CSVPTGTGGVGSNQPQHF.

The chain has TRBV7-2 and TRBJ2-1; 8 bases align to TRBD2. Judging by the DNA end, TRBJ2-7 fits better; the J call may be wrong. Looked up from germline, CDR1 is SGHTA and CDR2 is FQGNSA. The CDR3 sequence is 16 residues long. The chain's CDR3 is CASSLVAGLGLGEQYF. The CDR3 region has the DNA TGTGCCAGCAGCTTAGTGGCAGGGTTGGGACTAGGAGAGCAGTACTTC.

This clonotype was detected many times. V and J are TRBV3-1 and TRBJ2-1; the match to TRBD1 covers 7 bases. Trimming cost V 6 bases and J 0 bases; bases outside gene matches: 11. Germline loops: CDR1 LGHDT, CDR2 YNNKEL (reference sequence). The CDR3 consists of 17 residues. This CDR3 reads CASRPHRGESSYNEQFF. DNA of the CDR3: TGTGCCAGCAGACCGCACAGGGGCGAATCCTCCTACAATGAGCAGTTCTTC.

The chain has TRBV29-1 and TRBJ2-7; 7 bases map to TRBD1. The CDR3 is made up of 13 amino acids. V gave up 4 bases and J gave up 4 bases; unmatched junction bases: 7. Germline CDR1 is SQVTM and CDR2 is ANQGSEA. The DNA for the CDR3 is TGCAGCGTTGGAGGGACAGTTCAATACGAGCAGTACTTC. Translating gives CSVGGTVQYEQYF.

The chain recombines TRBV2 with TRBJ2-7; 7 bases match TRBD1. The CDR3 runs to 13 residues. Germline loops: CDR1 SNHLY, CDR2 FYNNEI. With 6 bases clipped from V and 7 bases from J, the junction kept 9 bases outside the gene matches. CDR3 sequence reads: CASRRGLYNEQYF. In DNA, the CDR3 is TGTGCCAGCAGAAGGGGGCTGTACAATGAGCAGTACTTC.

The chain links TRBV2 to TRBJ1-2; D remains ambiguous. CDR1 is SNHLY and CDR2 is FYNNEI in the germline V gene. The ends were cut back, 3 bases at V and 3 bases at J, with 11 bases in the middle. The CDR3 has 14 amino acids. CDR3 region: CASSDSRSYYGYTF. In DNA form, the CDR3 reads TGTGCCAGCAGTGATAGTAGGAGCTACTATGGCTACACCTTC.

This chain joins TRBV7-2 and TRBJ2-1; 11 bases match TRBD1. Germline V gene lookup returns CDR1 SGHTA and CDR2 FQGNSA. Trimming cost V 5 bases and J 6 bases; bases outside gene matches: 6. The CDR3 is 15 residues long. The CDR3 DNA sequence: TGTGCCAGCAGCAACCGGGACAGGGGGTTCAATGAGCAGTTCTTC. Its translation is CASSNRDRGFNEQFF. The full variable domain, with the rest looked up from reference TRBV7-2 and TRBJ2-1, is GAGVSQSPSNKVTEKGKDVELRCDPISGHTALYWYRQSLGQGLEFLIYFQGNSAPDKSGLPSDRFSAERTGGSVSTLTIQRTQQEDSAVYLCASSNRDRGFNEQFFGPGTRLTVL.

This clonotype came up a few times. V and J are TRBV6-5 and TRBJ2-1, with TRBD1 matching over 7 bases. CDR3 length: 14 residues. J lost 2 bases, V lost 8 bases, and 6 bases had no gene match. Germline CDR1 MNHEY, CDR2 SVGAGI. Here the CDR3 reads CASAWDRAYNEQFF. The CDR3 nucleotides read TGTGCCAGCGCTTGGGACAGAGCCTACAATGAGCAGTTCTTC.

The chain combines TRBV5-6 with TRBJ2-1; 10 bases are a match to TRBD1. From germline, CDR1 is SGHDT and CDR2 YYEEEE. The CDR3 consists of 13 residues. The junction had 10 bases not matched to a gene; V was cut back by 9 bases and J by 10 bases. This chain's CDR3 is CATTGTGAGEQFF. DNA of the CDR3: TGTGCCACAACCGGGACAGGGGCAGGGGAGCAGTTCTTC.

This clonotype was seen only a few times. The CDR3 loop is CSARVQASSYEQYF. CDR3 sequence (DNA): TGCAGTGCTAGAGTCCAGGCGAGCTCCTACGAGCAGTACTTC. The chain employs TRBV20-1 and TRBJ2-7; D is unresolved. Trimming removed 1 base from V and 0 bases from J, with 10 bases in between. Per the germline V gene, CDR1 is DFQATT and CDR2 is SNEGSKA (reference sequence). The length of the CDR3 is 14 residues.

The CDR3 loop reads CASSQWLGETQYF. The CDR3 nucleotides read TGCGCCAGCAGCCAATGGTTAGGTGAGACCCAGTACTTC. This chain uses TRBV5-1 with TRBJ2-5; D remains ambiguous. Germline V lookup: CDR1 SGHRS, CDR2 YFSETQ. Trimming took off 4 bases at V and 5 bases at J, with 12 bases between the two ends. CDR3 size: 13 residues.

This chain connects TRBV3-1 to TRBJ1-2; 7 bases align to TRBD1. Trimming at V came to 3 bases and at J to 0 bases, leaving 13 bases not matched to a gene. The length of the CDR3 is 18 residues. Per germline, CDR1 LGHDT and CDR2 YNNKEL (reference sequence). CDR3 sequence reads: CASSHRTRQGPPNYGYTF. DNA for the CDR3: TGTGCCAGCAGCCACCGTACTAGACAGGGACCCCCTAACTATGGCTACACCTTC.